This T cell receptor (beta chain) derives from a study of technical replicates of blood from several donors. In germline, CDR1 is ENHRY, CDR2 SYGVKD. The CDR3 has 16 amino acids. Trimming left V 3 bases short and J 0 bases short, with 12 bases between. The data were produced by immunoSEQ multiplex PCR, yet TCRdb's version contains in-frame clones alone and is incomplete. The table has roughly 87,000 clones, about 94% seen once; the top ten hold around 0.23%. This clonotype was sampled from a human donor in good health. V usage is TRBV10-3 and J usage is TRBJ2-1; no firm D call. The sequenced sample consisted of T cells isolated from PBMCs. CDR3 DNA: TGTGCCATCAGTGATGCCCGTTCTAGCTCCTACAATGAGCAGTTCTTC. Its protein is CAISDARSSSYNEQFF.